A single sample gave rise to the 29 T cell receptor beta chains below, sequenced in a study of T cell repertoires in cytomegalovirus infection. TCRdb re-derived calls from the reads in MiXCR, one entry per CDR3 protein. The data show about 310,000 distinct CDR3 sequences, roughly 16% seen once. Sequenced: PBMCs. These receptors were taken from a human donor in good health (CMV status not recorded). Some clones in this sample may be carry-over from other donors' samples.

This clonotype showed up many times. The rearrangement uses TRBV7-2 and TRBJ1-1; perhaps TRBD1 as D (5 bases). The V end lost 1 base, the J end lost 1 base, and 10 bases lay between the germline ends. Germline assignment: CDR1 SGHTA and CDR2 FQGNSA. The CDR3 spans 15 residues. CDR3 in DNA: TGTGCCAGCAGCTTAGGGAGCAGGGCGAACACTGAAGCTTTCTTT. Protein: CASSLGSRANTEAFF.

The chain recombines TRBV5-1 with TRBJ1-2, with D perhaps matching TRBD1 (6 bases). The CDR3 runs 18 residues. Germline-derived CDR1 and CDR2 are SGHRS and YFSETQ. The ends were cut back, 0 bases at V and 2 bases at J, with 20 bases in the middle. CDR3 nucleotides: TGCGCCAGCAGCTTGGCTCCTGTTGGACAGAAGCACAACTATGGCTACACCTTC. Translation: CASSLAPVGQKHNYGYTF.

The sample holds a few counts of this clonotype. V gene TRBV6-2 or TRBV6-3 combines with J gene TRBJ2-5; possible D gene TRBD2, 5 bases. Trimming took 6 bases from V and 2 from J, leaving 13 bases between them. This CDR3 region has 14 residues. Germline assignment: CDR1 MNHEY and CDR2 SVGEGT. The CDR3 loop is CASRQSGNQETQYF. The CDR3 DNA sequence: TGTGCCAGCAGACAGTCCGGGAATCAAGAGACCCAGTACTTC.

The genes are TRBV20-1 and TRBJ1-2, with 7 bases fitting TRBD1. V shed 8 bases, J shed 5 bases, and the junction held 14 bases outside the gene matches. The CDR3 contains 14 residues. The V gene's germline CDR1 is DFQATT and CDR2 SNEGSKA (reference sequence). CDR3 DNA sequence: TGCAGTCCCTGGGCCACAGGGGTTTTTTATGGCTACACCTTC. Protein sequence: CSPWATGVFYGYTF.

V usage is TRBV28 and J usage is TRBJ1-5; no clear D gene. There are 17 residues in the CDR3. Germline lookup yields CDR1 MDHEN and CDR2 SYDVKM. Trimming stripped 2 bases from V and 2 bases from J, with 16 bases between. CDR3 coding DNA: TGTGCCAGCAGTTTAGTACAGAGTCCTTGGGGCAATCAGCCCCAGCATTTT. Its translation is CASSLVQSPWGNQPQHF.

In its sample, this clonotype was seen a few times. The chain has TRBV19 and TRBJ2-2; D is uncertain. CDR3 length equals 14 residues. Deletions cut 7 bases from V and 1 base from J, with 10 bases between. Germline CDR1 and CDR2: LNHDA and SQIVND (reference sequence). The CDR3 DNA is TGTGCCAGTAATCCCCTTGTGAACACCGGGGAGCTGTTTTTT. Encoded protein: CASNPLVNTGELFF.

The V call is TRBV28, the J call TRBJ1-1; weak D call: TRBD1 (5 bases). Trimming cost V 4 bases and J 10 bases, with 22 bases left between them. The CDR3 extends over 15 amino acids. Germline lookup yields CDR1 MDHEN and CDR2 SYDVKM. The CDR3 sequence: CASSSPSGTPVGAFF. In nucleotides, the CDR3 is TGTGCCAGCAGTTCCCCTTCCGGGACCCCTGTTGGAGCTTTCTTT.

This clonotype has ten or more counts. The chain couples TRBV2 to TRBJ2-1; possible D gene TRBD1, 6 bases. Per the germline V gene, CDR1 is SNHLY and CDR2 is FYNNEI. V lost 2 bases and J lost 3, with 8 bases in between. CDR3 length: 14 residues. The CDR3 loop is CASSEMTGYNEQFF. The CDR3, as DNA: TGTGCCAGCAGTGAAATGACAGGCTACAATGAGCAGTTCTTC.

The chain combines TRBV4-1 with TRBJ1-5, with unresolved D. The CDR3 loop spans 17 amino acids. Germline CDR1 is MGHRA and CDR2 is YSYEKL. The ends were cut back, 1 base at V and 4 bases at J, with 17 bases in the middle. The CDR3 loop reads CASSQVFVDQLNQPQHF. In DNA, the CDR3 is TGCGCCAGCAGCCAAGTGTTCGTCGACCAGCTAAATCAGCCCCAGCATTTT.

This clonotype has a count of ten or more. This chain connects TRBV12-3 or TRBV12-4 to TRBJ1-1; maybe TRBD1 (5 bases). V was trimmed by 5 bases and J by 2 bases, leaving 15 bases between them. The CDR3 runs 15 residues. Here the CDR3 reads CASSRSPGPNTEAFF. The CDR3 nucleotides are TGTGCCAGCAGTCGGTCCCCGGGACCCAACACTGAAGCTTTCTTT.

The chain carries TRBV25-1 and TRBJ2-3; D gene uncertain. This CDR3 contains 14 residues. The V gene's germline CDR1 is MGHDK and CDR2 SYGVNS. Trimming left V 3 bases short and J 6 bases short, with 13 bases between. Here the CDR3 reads CASSEGSGRDTQYF. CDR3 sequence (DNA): TGTGCCAGCAGTGAGGGATCAGGCAGGGATACGCAGTATTTT.

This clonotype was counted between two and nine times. The CDR3 here is CAISAPGQGPGNTIYF. The CDR3 DNA reads TGTGCCATCAGTGCCCCGGGACAGGGTCCTGGAAACACCATATATTTT. J is TRBJ1-3 and V is TRBV10-3; 9 positions agree with TRBD1. Germline lookup yields CDR1 ENHRY and CDR2 SYGVKD. The V segment lost 4 bases and the J segment 2 bases; nucleotides outside the gene matches: 6. This CDR3 contains 16 residues.

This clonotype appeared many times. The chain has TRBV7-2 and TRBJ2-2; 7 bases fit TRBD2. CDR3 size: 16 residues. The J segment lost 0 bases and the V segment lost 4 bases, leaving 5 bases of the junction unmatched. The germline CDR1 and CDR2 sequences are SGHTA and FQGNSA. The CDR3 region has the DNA TGTGCCAGCAGCTGGCGCGGGGGAACGAACACCGGGGAGCTGTTTTTT. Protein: CASSWRGGTNTGELFF.

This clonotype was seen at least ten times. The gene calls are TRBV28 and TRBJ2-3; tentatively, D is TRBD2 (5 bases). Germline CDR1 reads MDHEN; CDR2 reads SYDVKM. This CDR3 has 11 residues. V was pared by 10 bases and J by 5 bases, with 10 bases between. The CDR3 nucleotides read TGTGCCATCCAGAGCGGAGATACGCAGTATTTT. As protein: CAIQSGDTQYF.

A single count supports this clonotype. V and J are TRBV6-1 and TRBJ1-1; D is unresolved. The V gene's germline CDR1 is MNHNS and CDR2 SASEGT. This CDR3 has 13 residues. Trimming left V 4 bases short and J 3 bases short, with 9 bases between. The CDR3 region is CASSGNAYTEAFF. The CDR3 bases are TGTGCCAGCAGTGGAAACGCATACACTGAAGCTTTCTTT.

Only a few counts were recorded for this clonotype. The CDR3 coding sequence is TGTGCCAGCAGTCGTTGGACAGGTCAATCACCCCTCCACTTT. Its protein product is CASSRWTGQSPLHF. The chain combines TRBV6-2 or TRBV6-3 with TRBJ1-6, with 7 bases that match TRBD1. This CDR3 comprises 14 residues. J gave up 10 bases and V 5 bases, and 8 bases lay outside the gene matches. The V gene's germline CDR1 is MNHEY and CDR2 SVGEGT.

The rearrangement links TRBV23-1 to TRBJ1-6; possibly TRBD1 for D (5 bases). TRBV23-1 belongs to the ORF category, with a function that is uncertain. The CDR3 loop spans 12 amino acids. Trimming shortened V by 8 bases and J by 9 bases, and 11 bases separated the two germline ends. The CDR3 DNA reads TGCGCCAGCCAGGGATTTGGTTCACCCCTCCACTTT. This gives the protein CASQGFGSPLHF.

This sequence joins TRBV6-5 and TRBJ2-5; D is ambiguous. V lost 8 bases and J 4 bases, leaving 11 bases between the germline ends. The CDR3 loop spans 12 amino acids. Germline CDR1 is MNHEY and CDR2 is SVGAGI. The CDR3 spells CASSAGLETQYF. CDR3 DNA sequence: TGTGCCAGCTCCGCCGGGTTAGAGACCCAGTACTTC.

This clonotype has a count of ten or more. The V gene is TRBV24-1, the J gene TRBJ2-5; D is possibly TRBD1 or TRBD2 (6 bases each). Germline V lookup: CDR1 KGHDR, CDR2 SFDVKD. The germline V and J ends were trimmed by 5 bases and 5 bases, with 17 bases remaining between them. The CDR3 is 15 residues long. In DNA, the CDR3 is TGTGCCACCAGTGCCGAGCCGGGGGCTCGGGAGACCCAGTACTTC. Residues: CATSAEPGARETQYF.

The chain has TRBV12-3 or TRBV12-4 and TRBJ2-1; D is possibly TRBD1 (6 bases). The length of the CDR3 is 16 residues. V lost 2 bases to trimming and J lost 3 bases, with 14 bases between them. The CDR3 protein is CASSLSQQGGYNEQFF. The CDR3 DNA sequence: TGTGCCAGCAGTTTATCCCAACAGGGTGGCTACAATGAGCAGTTCTTC.

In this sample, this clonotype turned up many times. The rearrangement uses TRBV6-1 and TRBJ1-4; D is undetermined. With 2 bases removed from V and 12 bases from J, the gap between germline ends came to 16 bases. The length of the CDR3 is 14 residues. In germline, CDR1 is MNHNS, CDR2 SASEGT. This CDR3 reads CASSEIRSSGELFF. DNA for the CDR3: TGTGCCAGCAGTGAAATCCGGTCCTCGGGAGAACTGTTTTTT.

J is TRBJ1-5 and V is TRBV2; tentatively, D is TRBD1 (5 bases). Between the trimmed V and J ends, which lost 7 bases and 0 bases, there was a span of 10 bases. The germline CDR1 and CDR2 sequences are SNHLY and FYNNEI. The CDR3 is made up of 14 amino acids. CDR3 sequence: CASTGHPSNQPQHF. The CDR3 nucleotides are TGTGCCAGCACCGGACATCCTAGCAATCAGCCCCAGCATTTT.

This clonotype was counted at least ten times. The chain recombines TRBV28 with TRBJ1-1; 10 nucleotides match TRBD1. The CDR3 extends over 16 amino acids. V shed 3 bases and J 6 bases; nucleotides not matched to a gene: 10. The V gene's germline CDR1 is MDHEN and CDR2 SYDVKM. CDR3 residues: CASSFRGDRGSPEAFF. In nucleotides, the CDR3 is TGTGCCAGCAGTTTCAGAGGGGACAGGGGATCTCCTGAAGCTTTCTTT.

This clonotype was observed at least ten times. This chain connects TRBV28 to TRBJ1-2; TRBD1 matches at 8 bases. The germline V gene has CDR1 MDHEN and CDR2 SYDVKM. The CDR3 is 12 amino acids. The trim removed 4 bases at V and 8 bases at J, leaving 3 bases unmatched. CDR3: CASSSGGRGYTF. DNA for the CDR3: TGTGCCAGCAGTTCAGGGGGCAGGGGCTACACCTTC.

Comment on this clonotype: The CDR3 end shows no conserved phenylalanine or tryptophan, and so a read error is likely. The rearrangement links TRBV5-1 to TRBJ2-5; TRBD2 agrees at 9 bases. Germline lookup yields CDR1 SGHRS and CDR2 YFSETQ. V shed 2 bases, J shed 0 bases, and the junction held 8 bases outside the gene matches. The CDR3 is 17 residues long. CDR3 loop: CASSLKPSGMNQETQYL. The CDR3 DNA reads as TGCGCCAGCAGCTTAAAACCTAGCGGGATGAACCAAGAGACCCAGTACCTC.

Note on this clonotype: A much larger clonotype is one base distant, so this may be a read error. In DNA form, the CDR3 reads TGTGCCAGCAGCCCCGGGACTAGCGGATTCCAAGAGACCCAGTACTTC. It specifies CASSPGTSGFQETQYF. This chain connects TRBV4-2 to TRBJ2-5; TRBD2 agrees at 11 bases. The J segment lost 1 base and the V segment lost 4 bases, leaving 5 bases of the junction unmatched. Germline V CDR1 and CDR2: LGHNA, YNFKEQ. The CDR3 covers 16 residues.

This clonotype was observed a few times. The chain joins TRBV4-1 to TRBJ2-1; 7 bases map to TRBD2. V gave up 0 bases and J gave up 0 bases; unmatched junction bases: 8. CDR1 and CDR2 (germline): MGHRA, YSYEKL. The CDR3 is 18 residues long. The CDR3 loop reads CASSQETGLESSYNEQFF. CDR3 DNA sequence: TGCGCCAGCAGCCAAGAGACCGGACTAGAGAGCTCCTACAATGAGCAGTTCTTC.

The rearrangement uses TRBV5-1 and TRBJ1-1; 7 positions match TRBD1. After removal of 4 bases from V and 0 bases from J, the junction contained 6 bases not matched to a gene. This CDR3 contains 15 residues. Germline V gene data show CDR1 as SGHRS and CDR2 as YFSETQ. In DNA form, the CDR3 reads TGCGCCAGCAGCGAGGGACAGCTCGTGAACACTGAAGCTTTCTTT. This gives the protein CASSEGQLVNTEAFF.

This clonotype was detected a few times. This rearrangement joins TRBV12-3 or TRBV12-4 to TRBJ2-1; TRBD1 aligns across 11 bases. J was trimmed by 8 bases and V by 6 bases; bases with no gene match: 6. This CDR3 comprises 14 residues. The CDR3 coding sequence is TGTGCCAGCAGACGGACAGGGGGCTCCGATGAGCAGTTCTTC. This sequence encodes CASRRTGGSDEQFF.